These 14 T cell receptor beta chains share one sample of origin, sequenced in a study of blood T cell repertoires in COVID-19. Profiled with immunoSEQ multiplex PCR; TCRdb holds only in-frame clones, not every one. The data hold some 250,000 clones, with around 89% observed a single time. The specimen sequenced was peripheral blood. The receptors shown here come from a woman aged 35 to 49 who had recovered from COVID-19.

This chain uses TRBV7-8 with TRBJ2-1; 8 bases match TRBD1. The CDR3 loop spans 14 amino acids. J was trimmed by 10 bases and V by 5 bases; bases with no gene match: 10. Germline lookup yields CDR1 SGHVS and CDR2 FQNEAQ. This CDR3 is CASSPRTGLLEQFF. The DNA for the CDR3 is TGTGCCAGCAGCCCTAGGACAGGGCTTTTGGAGCAGTTCTTC.

The chain combines TRBV19 with TRBJ2-1; 14 positions match TRBD2. The CDR3 sequence is 18 residues long. Trimming took 7 bases from V and 3 from J; bases not matched to a gene: 11. Germline V gives CDR1 LNHDA, CDR2 SQIVND (reference sequence). The CDR3 spells CASTKGLAGAQSYNEQFF. The CDR3 DNA reads TGTGCCAGTACCAAGGGACTAGCGGGAGCCCAAAGCTACAATGAGCAGTTCTTC.

The CDR3 DNA reads as TGTGCCTGGGGTAAACAGGGGGCCAAGGCTGAAGCTTTCTTT. Protein sequence: CAWGKQGAKAEAFF. This sequence joins TRBV30 and TRBJ1-1, with 9 positions matching TRBD1. Germline CDR1 and CDR2: GTSNPN and SVGIG (reference sequence). V lost 5 bases and J lost 6; bases outside the gene matches: 10. The length of the CDR3 is 14 residues.

The chain carries TRBV12-5 and TRBJ2-1, with 9 bases identical to TRBD2. V gave up 7 bases and J gave up 2 bases; unmatched junction bases: 6. The CDR3 loop spans 15 amino acids. Germline V gives CDR1 LGHNT, CDR2 FRNRAP. CDR3 loop: CASAASGTPYNEQFF. In DNA form, the CDR3 reads TGTGCTAGTGCCGCTAGCGGGACCCCCTACAATGAGCAGTTCTTC.

V usage is TRBV5-6 and J usage is TRBJ1-2; the match to TRBD1 covers 8 bases. This CDR3 comprises 17 residues. The ends lost 5 bases at V and 0 bases at J; junction bases unmatched: 12. In germline, CDR1 is SGHDT, CDR2 YYEEEE. DNA of the CDR3: TGTGCCAGCAGAACCGGGACAGGACCAATAGCTAACTATGGCTACACCTTC. Its translation is CASRTGTGPIANYGYTF.

The V gene is TRBV6-2 or TRBV6-3, the J gene TRBJ2-5; D not resolved. The germline CDR1 and CDR2 sequences are MNHEY and SVGEGT. V dropped 2 bases and J dropped 5 bases, with 6 bases sitting between them. This CDR3 has 12 amino acids. This chain's CDR3 is CASSYPPETQYF. The CDR3 region has the DNA TGTGCCAGCAGTTACCCCCCGGAGACCCAGTACTTC.

The gene calls are TRBV9 and TRBJ2-5; 12 bases match TRBD2. In germline, CDR1 is SGDLS, CDR2 YYNGEE. This CDR3 spans 15 amino acids. The trim removed 3 bases at V and 2 bases at J, leaving 2 bases unmatched. The CDR3 coding sequence is TGTGCCAGCAGCGGGACTAGCGGGACTCAAGAGACCCAGTACTTC. Residues: CASSGTSGTQETQYF.

The chain couples TRBV7-8 to TRBJ2-7; TRBD1 agrees at 9 bases. From germline, CDR1 is SGHVS and CDR2 FQNEAQ. V lost 4 bases, J lost 9 bases, and 13 bases stayed unmatched. This CDR3 contains 15 residues. CDR3 sequence: CASSSFGTGPLGQYF. The CDR3 coding sequence is TGTGCCAGCAGCTCCTTCGGGACAGGGCCTCTAGGGCAGTACTTC.

Written as DNA, the CDR3 is TGTGCCAGCAGTTACGGGCGGGACAATCAGCCCCAGCATTTT. Translated: CASSYGRDNQPQHF. This sequence joins TRBV6-2 or TRBV6-3 and TRBJ1-5; D remains ambiguous. Germline CDR1 and CDR2: MNHEY and SVGEGT. Trimming shortened V by 2 bases and J by 3 bases, and 8 bases separated the two germline ends. This CDR3 region has 14 residues.

The DNA of the CDR3 is TGTGCCAGCAGGCCTTACCCGGTGGCTGGAAACACCATATATTTT. Its translation: CASRPYPVAGNTIYF. This sequence joins TRBV7-8 and TRBJ1-3; D call uncertain. With 6 bases removed from V and 2 bases from J, the gap between germline ends came to 14 bases. Looked up from germline, CDR1 is SGHVS and CDR2 is FQNEAQ. This CDR3 region has 15 residues.

The chain has TRBV23-1 and TRBJ2-5; possibly TRBD1 for D (6 bases). TRBV23-1 is annotated as an ORF whose role is uncertain. The CDR3 sequence is 13 residues long. Trimming took 8 bases from V and 5 from J, leaving 15 bases between them. The DNA for the CDR3 is TGCGCCAGCGCTTCGACCCAGGGGGAGACCCAGTACTTC. This codes for CASASTQGETQYF.

The J gene is TRBJ1-2, the V gene TRBV4-3, with D hard to call. Trimming shortened V by 1 base and J by 8 bases, and 14 bases separated the two germline ends. Germline V gene lookup returns CDR1 LGHNA and CDR2 YSLEER. CDR3 length equals 14 residues. The CDR3 protein is CASSQGVGASGYTF. CDR3 nucleotides: TGCGCCAGCAGCCAAGGGGTAGGAGCTTCCGGCTACACCTTC.

The chain links TRBV6-2 or TRBV6-3 to TRBJ2-2; 7 bases map to TRBD1. The CDR3 loop spans 15 amino acids. Unmatched junction bases numbered 14, after V lost 7 bases and J lost 9 bases. CDR1 is MNHEY and CDR2 is SVGEGT in the germline V gene. CDR3 protein: CASTPGRGLIWELFF. Written as DNA, the CDR3 is TGTGCCAGCACCCCGGGCAGGGGGTTGATCTGGGAGCTGTTTTTT.

J is TRBJ1-2 and V is TRBV7-8; 7 bases map to TRBD1. Germline V lookup: CDR1 SGHVS, CDR2 FQNEAQ. Trimming took 3 bases from V and 4 from J; bases not matched to a gene: 2. The CDR3 runs to 13 residues. This CDR3 is CASSFGTAYGYTF. CDR3 bases: TGTGCCAGCAGCTTTGGGACAGCCTATGGCTACACCTTC.